This TCR beta chain was obtained from a study of T cell responses to AZD1222 COVID-19 vaccine. Findings and caveats of the study: Just a handful of AZD1222 recipients were seropositive at baseline. Once two AZD1222 doses were given, Spike-specific TCR breadth and depth went up. Regions 160-218 and 743-854 dominated among vaccine-associated CD4 TCRs spanning spike. Most donors were white British and more were female, and clonal diversity was possibly underestimated.

Clones were sequenced by immunoSEQ multiplex PCR, and TCRdb holds only the in-frame ones, with some missing. The sample consists of under 95,000 clones, roughly nine tenths of them appearing once. CDR3 size: 14 residues. Trimming shortened V by 5 bases and J by 6 bases, and 14 bases separated the two germline ends. Germline loops: CDR1 LNHDA, CDR2 SQIVND (reference sequence). Turning to this clone: Its antigen is as yet unknown.

The chain recombines TRBV19 with TRBJ2-1, with D unresolved. The receptor was derived from an adult in good health. The sample consisted of peripheral blood, taken on day 0 of AZD1222 vaccination. The CDR3 nucleotides are TGTGCCAGTAGTTTGGCAGTAACCATCAATGAGCAGTTCTTC. The encoded protein is CASSLAVTINEQFF. Complete variable domain (other parts from reference TRBV19 and TRBJ2-1): DGGITQSPKYLFRKEGQNVTLSCEQNLNHDAMYWYRQDPGQGLRLIYYSQIVNDFQKGDIAEGYSVSREKKESFPLTVTSAQKNPTAFYLCASSLAVTINEQFFGPGTRLTVL.